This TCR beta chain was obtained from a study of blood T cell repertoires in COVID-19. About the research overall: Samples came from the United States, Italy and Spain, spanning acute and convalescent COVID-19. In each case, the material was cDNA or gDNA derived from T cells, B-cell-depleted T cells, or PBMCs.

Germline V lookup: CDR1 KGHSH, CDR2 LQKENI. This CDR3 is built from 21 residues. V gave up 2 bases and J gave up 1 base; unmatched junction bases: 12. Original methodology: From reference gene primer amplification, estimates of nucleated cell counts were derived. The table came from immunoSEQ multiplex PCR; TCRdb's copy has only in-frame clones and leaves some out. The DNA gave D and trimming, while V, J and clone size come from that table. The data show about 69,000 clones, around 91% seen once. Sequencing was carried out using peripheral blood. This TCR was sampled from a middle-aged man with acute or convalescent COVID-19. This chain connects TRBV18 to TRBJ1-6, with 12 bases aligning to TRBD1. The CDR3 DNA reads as TGTGCCAGCTCACCAGGATTCGGGACAGGGGGCGCATCGTCCTATAATTCACCCCTCCACTTT. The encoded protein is CASSPGFGTGGASSYNSPLHF.